The 7 T cell receptor beta chains listed next were all sequenced from one sample in a study of beta chain features in type 1 diabetes. Findings and caveats of the study: Researchers report that Type 1 diabetes patients had moderately but significantly shorter TCRB CDR3s across all four CD4+ subsets.

The investigators reverse transcribed all of the isolated RNA, so they sequenced expressed TCRB transcripts. The assay was immunoSEQ multiplex PCR, and TCRdb's table has in-frame clones only and misses some. The table has around 650,000 clones, roughly 12% seen once. These receptors have no identified antigens. Sequenced material: naive CD4+ T cells from blood. These receptors originate from a man aged 25-45 years with type 1 diabetes.

The sample holds a few counts of this clone. The chain employs TRBV11-2 and TRBJ2-6, with D perhaps being TRBD1 or TRBD2 (5 bases each). This CDR3 is 18 amino acids long. V was shortened by 5 bases and J by 0 bases, with 17 bases between the two germline ends. Looked up from germline, CDR1 is SGHAT and CDR2 is FQNNGV. The CDR3 is CASSRVRGRASGANVLTF. In nucleotides, the CDR3 is TGTGCCAGCAGCCGTGTGAGGGGCAGGGCCTCTGGGGCCAACGTCCTGACTTTC.

This clone has a handful of counts. This rearrangement joins TRBV15 to TRBJ2-6; TRBD1 aligns across 7 bases. This CDR3 has 17 amino acids. With 5 bases clipped from V and 4 bases from J, the junction kept 11 bases outside the gene matches. Germline lookup yields CDR1 LNHNV and CDR2 YYDKDF (reference sequence). This CDR3 reads CATSLGTVSTGANVLTF. The CDR3 DNA is TGTGCCACCAGCCTAGGGACAGTCTCGACCGGGGCCAACGTCCTGACTTTC.

The rearrangement joins TRBV29-1 to TRBJ2-5; tentatively, D is TRBD1 (6 bases). Per germline, CDR1 SQVTM and CDR2 ANQGSEA. The CDR3 is 13 amino acids. Trimming shortened V by 3 bases and J by 2 bases, and 10 bases separated the two germline ends. In DNA, the CDR3 is TGCAGCGTTGATGAACAGGGTCAAGAGACCCAGTACTTC. It codes for CSVDEQGQETQYF.

The chain links TRBV7-3 to TRBJ2-5, with TRBD1 matching over 8 bases. The V and J ends lost 5 bases and 5 bases, in that order; junction bases with no gene match: 10. The CDR3 spans 15 residues. The germline gives CDR1 SGHTA, CDR2 FQGTGA. CDR3 DNA: TGTGCCAGCAGCAACACGGACAGGGTCAGGGAGACCCAGTACTTC. It translates to CASSNTDRVRETQYF.

This clone turned up a few times. This chain connects TRBV30 to TRBJ1-6, with D possibly matching TRBD1 (6 bases). V lost 2 bases and J lost 4, with 12 bases in between. The CDR3 loop spans 15 amino acids. Germline V CDR1 and CDR2: GTSNPN, SVGIG (reference sequence). CDR3 loop: CAWSTGSGYNSPLHF. CDR3 nucleotides: TGTGCCTGGAGTACAGGGAGTGGGTATAATTCACCCCTCCACTTT.

There are a few counts of this clone. V and J are TRBV29-1 and TRBJ1-2; a possible D gene is TRBD1 (6 bases). Germline V gene sequence: CDR1 SQVTM, CDR2 ANQGSEA. The germline V and J ends were trimmed by 7 bases and 4 bases, with 13 bases remaining between them. This CDR3 contains 12 residues. The CDR3 nucleotides are TGCAGCGGCCGAGGGGGAGGCTATGGCTACACCTTC. Its translation is CSGRGGGYGYTF.

This clone was recorded a few times. DNA of the CDR3: TGTGCCAGCAGCCAGGCAGGGGGCGTAAGGACAGATACGCAGTATTTT. Translated: CASSQAGGVRTDTQYF. This chain joins TRBV4-2 and TRBJ2-3; 8 positions agree with TRBD1. The CDR3 is made up of 16 amino acids. Germline V CDR1 and CDR2: LGHNA, YNFKEQ. The ends lost 3 bases at V and 3 bases at J; junction bases unmatched: 8.